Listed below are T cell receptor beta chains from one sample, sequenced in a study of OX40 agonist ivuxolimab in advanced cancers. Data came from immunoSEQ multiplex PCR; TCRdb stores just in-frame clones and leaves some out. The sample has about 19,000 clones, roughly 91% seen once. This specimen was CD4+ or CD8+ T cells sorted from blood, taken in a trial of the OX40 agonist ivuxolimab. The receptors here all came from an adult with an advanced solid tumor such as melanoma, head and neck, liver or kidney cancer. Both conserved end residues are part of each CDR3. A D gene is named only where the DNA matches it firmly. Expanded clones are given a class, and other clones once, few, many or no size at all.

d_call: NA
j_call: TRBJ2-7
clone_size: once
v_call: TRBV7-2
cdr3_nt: TGTGCCAGCAGCTTATTAGACTACGAGCAGTACTTC
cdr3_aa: CASSLLDYEQYF

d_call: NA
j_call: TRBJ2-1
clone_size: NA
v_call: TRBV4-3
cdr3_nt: TGCGCCAGCAGCCAAGTCCGGGGGATGGTCCACAATGAGCAGTTCTTC
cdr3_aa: CASSQVRGMVHNEQFF

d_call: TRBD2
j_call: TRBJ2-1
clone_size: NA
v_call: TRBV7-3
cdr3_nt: TGTGCCAGCAGCTCTGGCGGGAGTTCCTACAATGAGCAGTTCTTC
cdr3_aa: CASSSGGSSYNEQFF

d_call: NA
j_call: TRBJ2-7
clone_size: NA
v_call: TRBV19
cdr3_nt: TGTGCCAGTAGTGGTAGCATTTACGAGCAGTACTTC
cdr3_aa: CASSGSIYEQYF

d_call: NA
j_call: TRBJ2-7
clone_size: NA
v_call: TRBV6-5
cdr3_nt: TGTGCCAGCAGAATTCCGGGCCTATACGAGCAGTACTTC
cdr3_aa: CASRIPGLYEQYF

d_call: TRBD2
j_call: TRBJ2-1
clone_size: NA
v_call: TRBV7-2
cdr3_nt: TGTGCCAGCAGCTCGGGACTAGCGGGAGTTAATGAGCAGTTCTTC
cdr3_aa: CASSSGLAGVNEQFF

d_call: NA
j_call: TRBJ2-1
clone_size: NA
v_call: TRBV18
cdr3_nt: TGTGCCAGCTCACCACGTGGGGAGCAGTTCTTC
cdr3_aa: CASSPRGEQFF

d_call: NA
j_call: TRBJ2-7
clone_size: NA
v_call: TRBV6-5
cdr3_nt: TGTGCCAGCAGTCCGAGACGGAACTACGAGCAGTACTTC
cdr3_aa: CASSPRRNYEQYF

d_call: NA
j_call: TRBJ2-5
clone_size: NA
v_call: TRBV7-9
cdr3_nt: TGTGCCAGCAGCCATCAGTGGAAAGAGACCCAGTACTTC
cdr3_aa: CASSHQWKETQYF

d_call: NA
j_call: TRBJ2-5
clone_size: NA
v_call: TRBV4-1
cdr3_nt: TGCGCCAGCAGCCAAGTAGGAGGTGAGACCCAGTACTTC
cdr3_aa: CASSQVGGETQYF

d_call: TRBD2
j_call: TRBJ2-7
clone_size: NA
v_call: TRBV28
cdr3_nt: TGTGCCAGCAGCCTTAGCGGGAGCTCCTACGAGCAGTACTTC
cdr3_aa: CASSLSGSSYEQYF

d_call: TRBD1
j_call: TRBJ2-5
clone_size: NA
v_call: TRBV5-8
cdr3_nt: TGTGCCAGCAGCCCCGGGACAGGGGGACACAAAGAGACCCAGTACTTC
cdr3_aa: CASSPGTGGHKETQYF

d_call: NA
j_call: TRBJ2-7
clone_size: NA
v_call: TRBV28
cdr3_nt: TGTGCCAGCAGTGAACCGGGCGTCTCCCCCTACGAGCAGTACTTC
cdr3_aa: CASSEPGVSPYEQYF

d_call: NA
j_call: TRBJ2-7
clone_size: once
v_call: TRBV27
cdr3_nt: TGTGCCAGCAGTTTCGGGACCTCCTACGAGCAGTACTTC
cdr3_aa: CASSFGTSYEQYF

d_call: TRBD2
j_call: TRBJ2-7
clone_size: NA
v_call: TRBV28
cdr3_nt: TGTGCCAGCAGTTTGGCGGGGACTAGCGGGAGGTTCAACTACGAGCAGTACTTC
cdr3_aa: CASSLAGTSGRFNYEQYF

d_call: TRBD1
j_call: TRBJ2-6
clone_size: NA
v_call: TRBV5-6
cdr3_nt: TGTGCCAGCAGCTTAAGGACAGGGGGCTACTCTGGGGCCAACGTCCTGACTTTC
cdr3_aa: CASSLRTGGYSGANVLTF

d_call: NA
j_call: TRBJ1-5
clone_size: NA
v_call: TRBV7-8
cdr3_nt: TGTGCCAGCAGCTTAGGTGGGGGAGGAAATCAGCCCCAGCATTTT
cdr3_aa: CASSLGGGGNQPQHF

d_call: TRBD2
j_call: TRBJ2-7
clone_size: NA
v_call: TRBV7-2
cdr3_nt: TGTGCCAGCAGCTTGCGGGAGGGCCCCTACGAGCAGTACTTC
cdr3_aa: CASSLREGPYEQYF

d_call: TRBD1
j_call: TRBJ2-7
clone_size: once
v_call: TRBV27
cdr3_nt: TGTGCCAGCAGTCCCCCGGGACAGGGGCCTTACGAGCAGTACTTC
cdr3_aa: CASSPPGQGPYEQYF

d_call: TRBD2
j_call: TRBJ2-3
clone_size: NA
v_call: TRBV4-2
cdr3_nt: TGTGCCAGCAGCCCGACTAGCGGGAACACAGATACGCAGTATTTT
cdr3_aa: CASSPTSGNTDTQYF

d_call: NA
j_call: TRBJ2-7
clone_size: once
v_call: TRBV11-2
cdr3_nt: TGTGCCAGCAGCCTCGGCCCCGACTACGAGCAGTACTTC
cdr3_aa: CASSLGPDYEQYF

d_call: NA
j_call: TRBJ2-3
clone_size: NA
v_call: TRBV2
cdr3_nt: TGTGCCAGCAGGGAGGAAGGGGGAGGCACAGATACGCAGTATTTT
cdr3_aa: CASREEGGGTDTQYF